This T cell receptor (beta chain) appears in the sequencing data of a study of blood T cell repertoires in COVID-19. About the research overall: Spain, Italy and the United States supplied samples that represented acute and convalescent COVID-19.

In the authors' methods: Reference gene primers were amplified, and this amplification served to estimate nucleated cell counts. The protocol was immunoSEQ multiplex PCR, while the TCRdb copy is restricted to in-frame clones and leaves out a portion. V and J calls and clone size are copied from that table; D and trimming were computed from the DNA. The sample contains 200,000 to 300,000 clones, around 90% of which appear only once. The receptor comes from a woman in her sixties with COVID-19, enrolled during active disease. The sequenced sample consisted of peripheral blood.

The CDR3 region is CASSNQGSGQPQHF. Here the CDR3 DNA reads TGTGCCAGCAGCAATCAGGGTTCGGGTCAGCCCCAGCATTTT. J is TRBJ1-5 and V is TRBV28, with D perhaps matching TRBD1 (5 bases). The V and J ends lost 6 bases and 6 bases respectively, with 15 bases between them. This CDR3 region has 14 residues. Germline V CDR1 and CDR2: MDHEN, SYDVKM.